The subject of this entry is one T cell receptor beta chain. Antigen unknown. This specimen belongs to a study of graft-versus-host responses after intestinal transplantation. Study summary: Recipients had multivisceral, liver-intestinal, or isolated intestinal transplants. Anti-thymocyte globulin induction, then tacrolimus and steroids for around 3 years, went to all recipients. Study outcomes and limitations: Early post-transplant HvG declines showed an association with peak circulating GvH clone levels. Recipient marrow showed GvH clones, some seen first in ileum or blood.

Data came from immunoSEQ multiplex PCR; TCRdb stores just in-frame clones and leaves some out. The table lists some 50,000 clones, approximately 84% of them singletons, with 0.45% to 0.55% in the top ten. The CDR3 extends over 14 amino acids. Germline V gene sequence: CDR1 SQVTM, CDR2 ANQGSEA. V lost 1 base and J 5 bases, leaving 12 bases between the germline ends. The rearrangement links TRBV29-1 to TRBJ2-1; D gene uncertain. This TCR derives from a human donor who was the organ donor for an intestinal transplant. The sample was unstimulated CD4+ T cells sorted from spleen or lymph node cells, taken before transplant. The CDR3 sequence: CSVEGSVAHNEQFF. CDR3 sequence (DNA): TGCAGCGTTGAAGGTTCGGTAGCCCACAATGAGCAGTTCTTC.